This T cell receptor (beta chain) was observed in a study of cytomegalovirus exposure and HLA in healthy donors. Looking at the study overall: Membership in the Caucasian-associated ancestry cluster was found for around 85% of 350 to 450 genotyped donors.

Whole-study results and caveats: In a later analysis, several top co-occurrence clusters appeared linked to parvovirus B19, influenza, CMV and Epstein-Barr virus. Apparent HLA restriction characterized most CMV-associated TCR beta chains in a later analysis. There were some V segments, including TRBV6-2 and TRBV6-3, excluded as indistinguishable.

The V gene lost 5 bases and the J gene lost 0 bases, with 7 bases spanning the gap. The germline gives CDR1 SGHNT, CDR2 YENEEA. CDR3 size: 13 residues. Notes on this clone: The antigen remains unidentified.

PCR was performed using 60 Vbeta and 13 Jbeta primers. TCRdb's copy holds only in-frame clones and misses some; the assay was immunoSEQ multiplex PCR. The table shows around 160,000 clones, with 77% occurring only once. Sequenced material: PBMCs. This sequence was found in a woman in her 40s in good health and CMV-seropositive. The genes are TRBV11-3 and TRBJ1-1; no definite D call. CDR3 in amino acids: CASSLGMNTEAFF. In nucleotides, the CDR3 is TGTGCCAGCAGCCTCGGGATGAACACTGAAGCTTTCTTT.